The text below deals with one T cell receptor beta chain. The antigen is undetermined. The data were obtained in a study of T cells in Graves' hyperthyroidism and ophthalmopathy. Regarding the study as a whole: Before onset, by a median of about seven months, the model predicted ophthalmopathy. Also found in blood were most expanded thyroid clonotypes above 0.001.

Researchers took RNA transcripts and amplified the TCR beta CDR3 regions from them. TCR CDR3 regions were first amplified by RT-PCR with HTBI primers. Via MiXCR, TCRdb re-called the multiplex PCR reads, giving one row per CDR3 protein. Of a few hundred thousand distinct CDR3 sequences detected, around 45% appear once; the ten largest clones hold approximately 7.5%. Exclusion criteria comprised uncontrolled infection, other autoimmune disease, pregnancy or lactation. The specimen sequenced was peripheral blood or thyroid tissue (not recorded which). The receptor was isolated from a woman aged 18-35 years with Graves' hyperthyroidism.

As DNA, the CDR3 is TGCAGCTCATCGGGACAGGGGGCGAACACTGAAGCTTTCTTT. Protein product: CSSSGQGANTEAFF. V and J are TRBV29-1 and TRBJ1-1, with 12 bases aligning to TRBD1. V shed 8 bases and J 1 base; nucleotides not matched to a gene: 5. Looked up from germline, CDR1 is SQVTM and CDR2 is ANQGSEA. This CDR3 is 14 amino acids long.